These 16 T cell receptor beta chains share one sample of origin, sequenced in a study of blood T cell repertoires in COVID-19. This table comes from immunoSEQ multiplex PCR, and its TCRdb copy is limited to in-frame clones, with some not included. The sample shows 250,000 to 300,000 clones, 70% to 90% of them seen only once. Sequenced sample: PBMCs or T cells enriched from blood (not recorded which). The receptors stem from a woman in her 30s who had recovered from COVID-19.

This clone was counted a few times. The rearrangement links TRBV27 to TRBJ2-1; 11 nucleotides agree with TRBD2. The CDR3 extends over 18 amino acids. In germline, CDR1 is MNHEY, CDR2 SMNVEV (reference sequence). Unmatched junction bases numbered 13, after V lost 6 bases and J lost 3 bases. The CDR3 nucleotides read TGTGCCAGCAGATCGTTAACCTCGGGACTAGCGGACTACAATGAGCAGTTCTTC. Its translation is CASRSLTSGLADYNEQFF.

The rearrangement links TRBV2 to TRBJ1-6; 7 positions agree with TRBD1. Germline V lookup: CDR1 SNHLY, CDR2 FYNNEI. J gave up 6 bases and V 8 bases, and 16 bases lay outside the gene matches. The CDR3 length is 17 residues. The CDR3 spells CASYPFARQGTNSPLHF. The CDR3 DNA sequence: TGTGCCAGCTACCCCTTCGCCCGACAGGGTACTAATTCACCCCTCCACTTT. The full variable domain, its missing parts supplied by reference TRBV2 and TRBJ1-6, is EPEVTQTPSHQVTQMGQEVILRCVPISNHLYFYWYRQILGQKVEFLVSFYNNEISEKSEIFDDQFSVERPDGSNFTLKIRSTKLEDSAMYFCASYPFARQGTNSPLHFGNGTRLTVT.

The chain recombines TRBV11-1 with TRBJ2-1, with 7 bases identical to TRBD1. From germline, CDR1 is SGHAT and CDR2 FQDESV (reference sequence). With 2 bases clipped from V and 6 bases from J, the junction kept 7 bases outside the gene matches. The length of the CDR3 is 15 residues. The CDR3 reads CASSLNRGRGNEQFF. The CDR3 DNA reads as TGTGCCAGCAGCTTAAACAGGGGAAGGGGCAATGAGCAGTTCTTC.

The chain joins TRBV30 to TRBJ1-6, with a tentative D call TRBD1 (6 bases). Trimming shortened V by 2 bases and J by 6 bases, and 11 bases separated the two germline ends. The CDR3 is made up of 14 amino acids. From germline, CDR1 is GTSNPN and CDR2 SVGIG (reference sequence). CDR3: CAWSIRGSNSPLHF. Written as DNA, the CDR3 is TGTGCCTGGAGTATCAGGGGAAGTAATTCACCCCTCCACTTT.

This chain uses TRBV28 with TRBJ2-2, with TRBD1 matching 8 bases. Per germline, CDR1 MDHEN and CDR2 SYDVKM. V shed 4 bases and J 0 bases; nucleotides not matched to a gene: 16. The CDR3 length is 20 residues. Here the CDR3 reads CASSSIWTGLKWANTGELFF. The DNA for the CDR3 is TGTGCCAGCAGTTCCATATGGACAGGGCTAAAGTGGGCGAACACCGGGGAGCTGTTTTTT.

This chain links TRBV5-1 with TRBJ2-6, with a weak D call TRBD2 (5 bases). This CDR3 has 18 residues. Germline V gives CDR1 SGHRS, CDR2 YFSETQ. The germline V and J ends were trimmed by 0 bases and 0 bases, with 13 bases remaining between them. CDR3 sequence (DNA): TGCGCCAGCAGCTTGGTGAGCGGACCCCACTCTGGGGCCAACGTCCTGACTTTC. This translates into CASSLVSGPHSGANVLTF. The whole variable domain, filled in from reference TRBV5-1 and TRBJ2-6, reads KAGVTQTPRYLIKTRGQQVTLSCSPISGHRSVSWYQQTPGQGLQFLFEYFSETQRNKGNFPGRFSGRQFSNSRSEMNVSTLELGDSALYLCASSLVSGPHSGANVLTFGAGSRLTVL.

Only one count was recorded for this clone. The rearrangement links TRBV7-8 to TRBJ2-3; 8 nucleotides align to TRBD2. The CDR3 loop spans 17 amino acids. The J segment lost 6 bases and the V segment lost 5 bases, leaving 16 bases of the junction unmatched. The germline CDR1 and CDR2 sequences are SGHVS and FQNEAQ. As DNA, the CDR3 is TGTGCCAGCAGCCCCTTCCACGGGGGGGGGCCTGGGGATACGCAGTATTTT. Translated, it gives CASSPFHGGGPGDTQYF.

The rearrangement uses TRBV5-6 and TRBJ2-5; 10 nucleotides agree with TRBD1. CDR1 is SGHDT and CDR2 is YYEEEE in the germline V gene. The CDR3 extends over 18 amino acids. The V and J ends lost 1 base and 0 bases, in that order; junction bases with no gene match: 9. This chain's CDR3 is CASSLWGSGQGYQETQYF. Written as DNA, the CDR3 is TGTGCCAGCAGCTTGTGGGGTTCGGGACAGGGGTACCAAGAGACCCAGTACTTC. Drawing the rest from reference TRBV5-6 and TRBJ2-5, the complete variable domain is DAGVTQSPTHLIKTRGQQVTLRCSPKSGHDTVSWYQQALGQGPQFIFQYYEEEERQRGNFPDRFSGHQFPNYSSELNVNALLLGDSALYLCASSLWGSGQGYQETQYFGPGTRLLVL.

The chain recombines TRBV5-1 with TRBJ2-5; TRBD2 is a possible D gene (5 bases). The CDR3 consists of 14 residues. The germline gives CDR1 SGHRS, CDR2 YFSETQ. Trimming removed 4 bases at V and 4 bases at J, with 14 bases between. The CDR3 DNA is TGCGCCAGCAGCCCCTCGGGGTTGGGAGAGACCCAGTACTTC. Its protein is CASSPSGLGETQYF.

The genes are TRBV10-2 and TRBJ2-1; perhaps TRBD2 as D (5 bases). Deletions cut 4 bases from V and 15 bases from J, with 13 bases between. The CDR3 runs 11 residues. From germline, CDR1 is WSHSY and CDR2 SAAADI. The CDR3 is CASSGGLYRFF. The DNA of the CDR3 is TGCGCCAGCAGTGGTGGACTTTATCGGTTCTTC.

This clone has just one count. CDR3 bases: TGCAGCGTTGAGCCCCTATATACGACTGAAGCTTTCTTT. Protein: CSVEPLYTTEAFF. The chain joins TRBV29-1 to TRBJ1-1; D is unclear. Per germline, CDR1 SQVTM and CDR2 ANQGSEA. This CDR3 region has 13 residues. V lost 3 bases and J lost 5, with 13 bases in between.

This chain connects TRBV9 to TRBJ2-7; D unresolved. CDR3 length equals 16 residues. Looked up from germline, CDR1 is SGDLS and CDR2 is YYNGEE. Between the trimmed V and J ends, which lost 3 bases and 4 bases, there was a span of 20 bases. The CDR3 DNA is TGTGCCAGCAGCGCCCGCGTCGATTCCCTAGGATACGAGCAGTACTTC. Protein product: CASSARVDSLGYEQYF.

The chain couples TRBV3-1 (or the pseudogene TRBV3-2) to TRBJ2-5; TRBD1 matches 7 bases. The CDR3 consists of 15 residues. Germline V gives CDR1 LGHDT, CDR2 YNNKEL (reference sequence). V dropped 4 bases and J dropped 3; count of bases not matched to a gene: 8. CDR3 DNA: TGTGCCAGCAGCCTCACCGGGACAGCAGAAGAGACCCAGTACTTC. Translation: CASSLTGTAEETQYF.

This chain links TRBV6-2 or TRBV6-3 with TRBJ2-5, with 14 positions matching TRBD2. With V trimmed by 5 bases and J by 6 bases, 8 bases remained unmatched. CDR3 size: 16 residues. Germline V gene sequence: CDR1 MNHEY, CDR2 SVGEGT. DNA for the CDR3: TGTGCCAGCAGTACCTCCGGGACTAGCGGGGGTAAGACCCAGTACTTC. It is translated as CASSTSGTSGGKTQYF.

This rearrangement joins TRBV28 to TRBJ2-1; D possibly corresponds to TRBD1 (6 bases). Per the germline V gene, CDR1 is MDHEN and CDR2 is SYDVKM. The length of the CDR3 is 15 residues. V lost 2 bases, J lost 0 bases, and 8 bases lay in between. CDR3 in DNA: TGTGCCAGCAGTTTAACAGGGATCTCCTACAATGAGCAGTTCTTC. Protein sequence: CASSLTGISYNEQFF.

The rearrangement joins TRBV7-8 to TRBJ1-6, with a tentative D call TRBD1 (6 bases). The CDR3 contains 14 residues. The V gene's germline CDR1 is SGHVS and CDR2 FQNEAQ. The V end was cut by 0 bases, the J end by 7 bases, with 7 bases between. The CDR3 DNA sequence: TGTGCCAGCAGCTTAGCGACAGGCAATTCACCCCTCCACTTT. Its translation is CASSLATGNSPLHF.